The T cell receptor beta chain under discussion was sequenced for a study of T cell repertoires in cytomegalovirus infection. The wider study: CMV infection together with matching HLA type was indicated by public TCR beta signatures. Study results and caveats: The response measured ex vivo was dominated by TCR beta clonotypes (HLA-C-restricted and CMV-specific).

Of note for this clonotype: Its target is unknown.

TCRdb called the reads again in MiXCR, with one record for every CDR3 protein. The table has around 500,000 distinct CDR3 sequences, approximately 42% seen once; the top ten hold about 45%. The sequence came from a human donor in good health (CMV status not recorded). Some clones in this sample may be carry-over from other donors' samples. This specimen was cultured PBMCs, taken from culture after CMV antigen stimulation.

CDR3 nucleotide sequence: TGTGCCAGCGGGGGGACTAGCGGGAGGGCCTCCACCGGGGAGCTGTTTTTT. Protein: CASGGTSGRASTGELFF. The chain carries TRBV12-3 or TRBV12-4 and TRBJ2-2; the match to TRBD2 covers 16 bases. V shed 8 bases and J 4 bases; nucleotides not matched to a gene: 7. The CDR3 runs to 17 residues.